Listed below are T cell receptor beta chains from one sample, sequenced in a study of blood T cells in healthy people across ages. TCRdb analysed the 5' RACE reads with MiXCR anew, one entry per CDR3 protein. The sample records about 680,000 distinct CDR3 sequences, around 45% being singletons. The sample comprised blood. The receptors were gathered from a woman in her sixties in good health. The CDR3 runs from the conserved cysteine through the conserved F or W. Each record gives: V gene, D gene, clone size, J gene, CDR3 DNA, CDR3 protein. A D gene is named only where the DNA matches it firmly. Rows give clone size only sometimes, using once, few, many, or a class for an expanded clone.

>TRBV6-2/TRBV6-3|-|-|TRBJ2-6
TGTGCCAGCAGTTACATCAGGTTGGCACCTGGGGCCAACGTCCTGACTTTC
CASSYIRLAPGANVLTF
>TRBV24-1|TRBD2|few|TRBJ2-1
TGTGCCACCAGTGACCCTCTAGCGGGAGAACCCTATGAGCAGTTCTTC
CATSDPLAGEPYEQFF
>TRBV9|-|-|TRBJ2-5
TGTGCCAGCAGCGTAGATAACAGTAACGGCGAGACCCAGTACTTC
CASSVDNSNGETQYF
>TRBV12-3/TRBV12-4|-|-|TRBJ1-1
TGTGCCAGCAGTTCCCGGGCCGTCACTGAAGCTTTCTTT
CASSSRAVTEAFF
>TRBV7-2|TRBD2|few|TRBJ2-7
TGTGCCAGCAGCCCAGGAGCGGGAGGTCGTATCTACGAGCAGTACTTC
CASSPGAGGRIYEQYF
>TRBV27|-|-|TRBJ2-7
TGTGCCAGCAGTCCCACGGATGTAGGCTACGAGCAGTACTTC
CASSPTDVGYEQYF
>TRBV18|-|few|TRBJ2-5
TGTGCCAGCTCACCAACGGTCCAAGAGACCCAGTACTTC
CASSPTVQETQYF
>TRBV7-9|TRBD1|-|TRBJ1-2
TGTGCCAGCAGCCCCTCGGACAGGTTCTATGGCTACACCTTC
CASSPSDRFYGYTF
>TRBV6-5|-|-|TRBJ2-7
TGTGCCAGCAGAGTCCCTTCGACAGGCTCCTACGAGCAGTACTTC
CASRVPSTGSYEQYF
>TRBV7-3|TRBD2|few|TRBJ2-1
TGTGCCAGCAGTTCAGCGGGGAATGAGCAGTTCTTC
CASSSAGNEQFF
>TRBV20-1|TRBD2|-|TRBJ2-7
TGCAGTGCTACCACTAGCGCGATGTACGAGCAGTACTTC
CSATTSAMYEQYF
>TRBV7-9|TRBD2|-|TRBJ2-1
TGTGCCAGCAGCGCAGCTAGCGGGAGAGGCTCCTACAATGAGCAGTTCTTC
CASSAASGRGSYNEQFF
>TRBV4-2|-|-|TRBJ1-6
TGTGCCAGCAGCCAAGATCATTTTGGGGATTCACCCCTCCACTTT
CASSQDHFGDSPLHF
>TRBV12-3/TRBV12-4|-|-|TRBJ2-5
TGTGCCAGCAGTTTGCGAGGGAGCGGTCCGTACTTC
CASSLRGSGPYF
>TRBV7-2|TRBD1|-|TRBJ1-1
TGTGCCAGCAGCTTAGGGCAGGGGGCAAGATGGGCTTTCTTT
CASSLGQGARWAFF
>TRBV6-6|-|few|TRBJ2-5
TGTGCCAGCTACGTGGGGGTAGGGGAGACCCAGTACTTC
CASYVGVGETQYF
>TRBV4-2|-|-|TRBJ2-4
TGTGCCAGCAGCCAAGAAGGGAACATTCAGTACTTC
CASSQEGNIQYF
>TRBV5-1|-|few|TRBJ2-4
TGCGCCAGCAGCTCGCAGGGGACCAAAAACATTCAGTACTTC
CASSSQGTKNIQYF
>TRBV5-1|-|few|TRBJ2-2
TGCGCCAGCAGCTCCGCGCGGGGGAACACCGGGGAGCTGTTTTTT
CASSSARGNTGELFF
>TRBV9|TRBD1|-|TRBJ1-1
TGTGCCAGCAGCGAGGGGACAGGTTCGAACACTGAAGCTTTCTTT
CASSEGTGSNTEAFF
>TRBV29-1|TRBD1|-|TRBJ2-4
TGCAGCGTTGATGGACAGGGGGAAAACATTCAGTACTTC
CSVDGQGENIQYF
>TRBV3-1|-|few|TRBJ2-4
TGTGCCAGCAGCCAAGGACATGGCATCGGAAACATTCAGTACTTC
CASSQGHGIGNIQYF
>TRBV7-3|-|-|TRBJ2-5
TGTGCCAGCAGCCTCAACTGGGGGGAGACCCAGTACTTC
CASSLNWGETQYF
>TRBV7-8|-|few|TRBJ2-1
TGTGCCAGCAGCTTAGCGCTAAATGAGCAGTTCTTC
CASSLALNEQFF
>TRBV11-2|-|-|TRBJ2-7
TGTGCCAGCAGCTTTTTCCCGGACTTAAGCGGCCACGAGCAGTACTTC
CASSFFPDLSGHEQYF
>TRBV4-3|TRBD1|-|TRBJ2-7
TGCGCCAGCAGCCATCCCGACAGGGCCTCCAGCTACGAGCAGTACTTC
CASSHPDRASSYEQYF
>TRBV6-2/TRBV6-3|-|-|TRBJ2-5
TGTGCCAGCAGCCCCGCCAAGGCCCAGTACTTC
CASSPAKAQYF
>TRBV25-1|TRBD1|-|TRBJ1-3
TGTGCCAGCAGTCGACAGGGATCCTCTGGAAACACCATATATTTT
CASSRQGSSGNTIYF
>TRBV12-3/TRBV12-4|TRBD2|-|TRBJ2-1
TGTGCCAGCAGTATAGCGGGAGGTCGGCCGTACAATGAGCAGTTCTTC
CASSIAGGRPYNEQFF
>TRBV25-1|-|-|TRBJ2-2
TGTGCCAGCATCTGGCAGAACACCGGGGAGCTGTTTTTT
CASIWQNTGELFF
>TRBV12-3/TRBV12-4|-|-|TRBJ2-3
TGTGCCAGCACCAGGCAGGGCACAGATACGCGGTATTTT
CASTRQGTDTRYF
>TRBV20-1|-|few|TRBJ1-1
TGCAGTGCTATACAAGACCTTGACACTGAAGCTTTCTTT
CSAIQDLDTEAFF
>TRBV3-1|-|few|TRBJ2-6
TGTGCCAGCAGCCAAGTATTCTCTGGGGCCAACGTCCTGACTTTC
CASSQVFSGANVLTF
>TRBV10-3|-|-|TRBJ2-1
TGTGCCATCCGAAGGGGCGATAATGAGCAGTTCTTC
CAIRRGDNEQFF
>TRBV12-3/TRBV12-4|-|-|TRBJ2-7
TGTGCCAGCAGTGCCGACAGTCCCTACGAGCAGTACTTC
CASSADSPYEQYF
>TRBV12-3/TRBV12-4|TRBD1|-|TRBJ2-5
TGTGCCAGCAGTTCACAGGGGTTGGGGGAGACCCAGTACTTC
CASSSQGLGETQYF
>TRBV3-1|-|-|TRBJ2-5
TGTGCCAGCAGCTATAAGAGATCACAGGGCGAGACCCAGTACTTC
CASSYKRSQGETQYF
>TRBV6-5|TRBD2|once|TRBJ2-1
TGTGCCAGCAGGAAACTAGCGGGAGTAGGGGAGCAGTTCTTC
CASRKLAGVGEQFF
>TRBV7-2|TRBD2|-|TRBJ2-7
TGTGCCAGCAGCTCACTAGCGAGCTCCTACGAGCAGTACTTC
CASSSLASSYEQYF
>TRBV6-1|TRBD1|-|TRBJ1-6
TGTGCCAGCAGTACCGGACAGGGGGATTCACCCCTCCACTTT
CASSTGQGDSPLHF
>TRBV9|TRBD2|few|TRBJ2-7
TGTGCCAGCAGCACAACTAGCGGAGCTTACGAGCAGTACTTC
CASSTTSGAYEQYF
>TRBV20-1|-|-|TRBJ1-1
TGCAGTGCCAACCGTGGAACAGGATGGAACACTGAAGCTTTCTTT
CSANRGTGWNTEAFF
>TRBV24-1|TRBD2|few|TRBJ2-1
TGTGCCACCAGTGGGCCCGGGACTAGCGGATACAATGAGCAGTTCTTC
CATSGPGTSGYNEQFF
>TRBV7-2|-|-|TRBJ2-1
TGTGCCAGCAGCTTGGGAAGGGAAAGCAATGAGCAGTTCTTC
CASSLGRESNEQFF
>TRBV7-6|TRBD2|-|TRBJ2-7
TGTGCCAGCAGCTTAAGGCTAGCGGGCTTCTCCTACAATGAGCAGTACTTC
CASSLRLAGFSYNEQYF
>TRBV3-1|TRBD1|-|TRBJ1-1
TGTGCCAGCAGCCAATTGACAGGGTTGACTGAAGCTTTCTTT
CASSQLTGLTEAFF
>TRBV5-1|-|-|TRBJ1-5
TGCGCCAGCAGCGTGGGCAGGGATGGTCAGCCCCAGCATTTT
CASSVGRDGQPQHF
>TRBV5-1|TRBD1|-|TRBJ2-1
TGCGCCAGCAGCTACTCCGGGACAGGGGATCCCTACAATGAGCAGTTCTTC
CASSYSGTGDPYNEQFF